This T cell receptor (beta chain) was identified in a study of Ad26.COV2.S vaccination and SARS-CoV-2 variants. Study-wide background: Ad26.COV2.S arm of COV1001 included the donor. Intramuscular Ad26.COV2.S at 5x10^10 or 1x10^11 viral particles.

With regard to this clone: Its antigen is unidentified.

The study, taken as a whole, reports: Non-spike TCR breadth did not differ much between vaccine and placebo recipients. Breadth, reportedly substantial, characterized the spike-specific CD8+ and CD4+ T cell responses after vaccination.

The protocol was immunoSEQ multiplex PCR, while the TCRdb copy is restricted to in-frame clones and leaves out a portion. Here the sample spans approximately 240,000 clones, approximately 88% being singletons. The length of the CDR3 is 13 residues. Trimming took 3 bases from V and 2 from J, leaving 8 bases between them. Germline CDR1 reads MDHEN; CDR2 reads SYDVKM. Specified treatment: about 20 received Ad26.COV2.S at low or high dose, single or two shots; 5 received placebo; per-sample allocation not given. It was on day 63 after the first vaccine or placebo injection that samples were taken. The sequence was obtained from a person between 18 and 59 years old who received the Ad26.COV2.S COVID-19 vaccine or a placebo. The material was peripheral blood, obtained in a trial of Ad26.COV2.S vaccine versus placebo. The chain combines TRBV28 with TRBJ2-7; D not resolved. The CDR3, as DNA: TGTGCCAGCAGTTTTATAAGAACCTACGAGCAGTACTTC. Translation gives CASSFIRTYEQYF.